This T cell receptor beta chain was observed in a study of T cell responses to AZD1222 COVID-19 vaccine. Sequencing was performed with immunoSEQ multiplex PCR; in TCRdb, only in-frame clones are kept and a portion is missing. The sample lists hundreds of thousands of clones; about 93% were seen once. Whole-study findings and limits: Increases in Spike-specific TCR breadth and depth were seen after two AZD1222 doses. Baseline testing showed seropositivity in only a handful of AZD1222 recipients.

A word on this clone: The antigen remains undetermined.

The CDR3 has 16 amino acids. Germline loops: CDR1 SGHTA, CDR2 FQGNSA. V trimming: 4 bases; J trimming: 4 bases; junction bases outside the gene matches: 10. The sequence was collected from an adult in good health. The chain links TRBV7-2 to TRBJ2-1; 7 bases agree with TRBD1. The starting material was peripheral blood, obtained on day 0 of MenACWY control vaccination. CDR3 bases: TGTGCCAGCAGCTCAAGACAGGGCAGGGCGTACAATGAGCAGTTCTTC. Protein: CASSSRQGRAYNEQFF.